This T cell receptor beta chain originates from a study of T cell clonotyping in hematopoietic cell transplantation. Whole-study findings and limits: Broader posttransplant TCR repertoire diversity was predicted by graft donor and pretransplant recipient Inverse Simpson Index values. Few recipient clonotypes overlapped donors; over 97% were de novo at given depth. Pathologically expanded recipient clonotypes increased progressively from day 30 to day 180 as diversity fell.

Produced via immunoSEQ multiplex PCR; TCRdb's table is partial and in-frame only. The table shows some 5,800 clones, with 90% occurring only once. Recipients were bled about 28 days pretransplant and at posttransplant days 30, 100, 180. CDR3 length: 14 residues. Trimming pared 0 bases from V and 0 bases from J, leaving 9 bases between. CDR1 is GTSNPN and CDR2 is SVGIG in the germline V gene (reference sequence). Remarks on this clone: The antigen remains unidentified.

The sample was peripheral blood mononuclear cells, taken 100 days after allogeneic stem cell transplant. The origin of this receptor is a female patient between 50 and 60 years old who had an allogeneic stem cell transplant from an unrelated donor, so T cells may come from the graft donor. Some clones in this sample may be carry-over from other donors' samples. The J gene is TRBJ2-7, the V gene TRBV30; D unresolved. The CDR3 here is CAWSVTPASYEQYF. In DNA form, the CDR3 reads TGTGCCTGGAGTGTAACCCCCGCCTCCTACGAGCAGTACTTC.